Presented here are 13 T cell receptor beta chains from one specimen sequenced in a study of graft-versus-host responses after intestinal transplantation. Antigens of these TCRs are unknown. Clones were read by immunoSEQ multiplex PCR, and TCRdb kept only the in-frame ones, dropping some. The data show more than 65,000 clones, with just under 95% seen just once and around 0.56% held by the top ten. Sequences were derived from unstimulated CD8+ T cells sorted from spleen or lymph node cells, sampled before intestinal transplant. These receptors were collected from a human donor who received an intestinal transplant.

The CDR3 coding sequence is TGTGCCAGCAGCCCACCCGGATTCGGACACAACTCTGGAAACACCATATATTTT. Amino acid sequence: CASSPPGFGHNSGNTIYF. The rearrangement uses TRBV7-9 and TRBJ1-3; possibly TRBD1 for D (5 bases). Trimming pared 5 bases from V and 0 bases from J, leaving 20 bases between. CDR3 length: 18 residues. Germline CDR1 reads SEHNR; CDR2 reads FQNEAQ (reference sequence).

The chain links TRBV7-9 to TRBJ2-7, with 7 bases matching TRBD1. V shed 5 bases and J 3 bases; nucleotides not matched to a gene: 7. The CDR3 covers 14 residues. CDR1 and CDR2 from the germline V gene are SEHNR and FQNEAQ (reference sequence). CDR3 in amino acids: CASSPRDSFYEQYF. The DNA for the CDR3 is TGTGCCAGCAGCCCTAGGGACAGCTTCTACGAGCAGTACTTC.

This clone was seen once. The genes are TRBV7-9 and TRBJ1-1; no firm D call. With 1 base removed from V and 1 base from J, the gap between germline ends came to 7 bases. CDR1 is SEHNR, CDR2 FQNEAQ, per germline (reference sequence). This CDR3 is built from 14 residues. CDR3 DNA sequence: TGTGCCAGCAGCTTAGGAGCAGGGAACACTGAAGCTTTCTTT. It is translated as CASSLGAGNTEAFF.

V is TRBV4-1 and J is TRBJ2-5, with no clear D. The DNA end is more similar to TRBJ2-7, so the J call may be wrong. Germline V CDR1 and CDR2: MGHRA, YSYEKL. This CDR3 is built from 14 residues. Here the CDR3 DNA reads TGCGCCAGCAGCCAAGTAGACCCGACCTACGAGCAGTACTTC. This encodes CASSQVDPTYEQYF.

This chain joins TRBV2 and TRBJ2-1; unclear D gene. Trimming took 8 bases from V and 1 from J, leaving 6 bases between them. The CDR3 length is 12 residues. CDR1 is SNHLY, CDR2 FYNNEI, per germline. The CDR3 loop reads CASLGSYNEQFF. The CDR3 bases are TGTGCCAGCCTCGGGTCCTACAATGAGCAGTTCTTC.

This chain uses TRBV7-3 with TRBJ1-2; D not certain. Trimming removed 5 bases from V and 13 bases from J, with 29 bases in between. CDR3 length equals 16 residues. Germline V lookup: CDR1 SGHTA, CDR2 FQGTGA. The CDR3 nucleotides are TGTGCCAGCAGCCGCCCCGTCGAGGAGACATCGCTTCCTGGCACCTTC. Its protein product is CASSRPVEETSLPGTF.

V is TRBV6-5 and J is TRBJ2-1; TRBD1 matches 10 bases. V lost 2 bases, J lost 6 bases, and 7 bases stayed unmatched. The CDR3 covers 16 residues. Germline V lookup: CDR1 MNHEY, CDR2 SVGAGI. This CDR3 is CASSYDLRTGGNEQFF. The CDR3 region has the DNA TGTGCCAGCAGTTACGACCTACGGACAGGGGGCAATGAGCAGTTCTTC.

The chain carries TRBV28 and TRBJ2-7; D gene unclear. The CDR3 totals 15 residues. The germline V and J ends were trimmed by 2 bases and 6 bases, with 17 bases remaining between them. Germline V gives CDR1 MDHEN, CDR2 SYDVKM. The CDR3: CASSLSDTTAPEQYF. In nucleotides, the CDR3 is TGTGCCAGCAGTTTAAGCGACACGACCGCTCCCGAGCAGTACTTC.

The chain uses TRBV6-1 and TRBJ2-7; 10 bases are a match to TRBD2. CDR3 size: 16 residues. After removal of 1 base from V and 0 bases from J, the junction contained 3 bases not matched to a gene. Germline assignment: CDR1 MNHNS and CDR2 SASEGT. CDR3 in amino acids: CASSEGLAGVSYEQYF. The CDR3 bases are TGTGCCAGCAGTGAAGGACTAGCGGGCGTCTCCTACGAGCAGTACTTC.

The gene calls are TRBV28 and TRBJ1-4; 8 bases line up with TRBD1. CDR3 size: 17 residues. With V trimmed by 6 bases and J by 7 bases, 16 bases remained unmatched. Germline lookup yields CDR1 MDHEN and CDR2 SYDVKM. CDR3 region: CASSPLDRVPGGEKLFF. The CDR3 bases are TGTGCCAGCAGCCCCCTGGACAGGGTACCAGGCGGTGAAAAACTGTTTTTT. Combining the CDR3 with reference TRBV28 and TRBJ1-4 gives the whole variable domain DVKVTQSSRYLVKRTGEKVFLECVQDMDHENMFWYRQDPGLGLRLIYFSYDVKMKEKGDIPEGYSVSREKKERFSLILESASTNQTSMYLCASSPLDRVPGGEKLFFGSGTQLSVL.

The chain carries TRBV27 and TRBJ2-1, with TRBD2 identical over 11 bases. The CDR3 extends over 19 amino acids. In germline, CDR1 is MNHEY, CDR2 SMNVEV (reference sequence). J lost 3 bases, V lost 0 bases, and 10 bases had no gene match. This CDR3 reads CASSLSGTSGRGFYNEQFF. In DNA form, the CDR3 reads TGTGCCAGCAGTTTATCGGGCACTAGCGGGAGAGGGTTCTACAATGAGCAGTTCTTC.

This chain connects TRBV28 to TRBJ1-2; 12 bases map to TRBD1. The germline CDR1 and CDR2 sequences are MDHEN and SYDVKM. This CDR3 contains 16 residues. Unmatched junction bases numbered 5, after V lost 2 bases and J lost 4 bases. CDR3 loop: CASSLPGTGGAYGYTF. The CDR3, as DNA: TGTGCCAGCAGTTTACCAGGGACAGGGGGCGCCTATGGCTACACCTTC.

V and J are TRBV11-2 and TRBJ1-3; tentatively, D is TRBD1 (5 bases). The CDR3 contains 15 residues. V lost 4 bases and J lost 4, with 14 bases in between. CDR1 and CDR2 from the germline V gene are SGHAT and FQNNGV. As DNA, the CDR3 is TGTGCCAGCAGCTCGGGGGACTTGTTAGGAAACACCATATATTTT. This translates into CASSSGDLLGNTIYF.